This TCR beta chain was recovered during a study of Graves' ophthalmopathy and Graves' hyperthyroidism. Study findings and constraints: Progression of ophthalmopathy was predicted by the model with approximately 71% sensitivity and about 72% specificity. In blood, most expanded thyroid clonotypes above 0.001 frequency were also detected.

This clonotype has ten or more counts. Antigen specificity is unknown. CDR1 and CDR2 from the germline V gene are GTSNPN and SVGIG (reference sequence). The J segment lost 7 bases and the V segment lost 2 bases, leaving 5 bases of the junction unmatched. The CDR3 length is 13 residues. Amplification targeted the TCR beta CDR3 regions, with RNA transcripts as the source material. The first-round RT-PCR employed HTBI primers together with the Qiagen OneStep RT-PCR kit. A multiplex PCR was then performed as the second round. MiXCR, run by TCRdb on the multiplex PCR reads, gives a single entry per CDR3 protein. The sample gives hundreds of thousands of distinct CDR3 sequences, 21% of which show up once; 3% is in the top ten. Researchers turned away patients with other autoimmune diseases, uncontrolled infections, pregnancy or lactation.

The sequence was obtained from a young woman with stable Graves' hyperthyroidism. V usage is TRBV30 and J usage is TRBJ2-4; TRBD1 agrees at 7 bases. The sequenced sample consisted of peripheral blood. The CDR3 DNA reads TGTGCCTGGAGTAGGGGGCCAGCCAACATTCAGTACTTC. Amino acids: CAWSRGPANIQYF.